This TCR beta chain is drawn from a study of radiotherapy plus CTLA-4 blockade in lung cancer. On the study more broadly: Patients showed objective responses in over 15% of cases, and disease control was achieved by 25% to 35%.

Germline CDR1 MNHNS, CDR2 SASEGT. The CDR3 is 12 residues long. V was shortened by 6 bases and J by 4 bases, with 9 bases between the two germline ends. Study-level results: Per reports, early blood T cell clone dynamics, plus interferon-beta, forecast response most strongly.

For this clone: The antigen is undetermined.

Only in-frame clones appear in the TCRdb table, and some are missing; sequencing was by immunoSEQ multiplex PCR. The sample consists of 90,000 to 95,000 clones, about 83% of them appearing once. Material: peripheral blood, obtained from a patient treated with radiotherapy plus ipilimumab. The sequence came from a human donor with non-small cell lung cancer who had stable disease on radiotherapy plus ipilimumab. The rearrangement links TRBV6-1 to TRBJ2-5; the D gene could be TRBD1 or TRBD2 (5 bases each). The CDR3 region has the DNA TGTGCCAGCAGGGGGACGAGAGAGACCCAGTACTTC. It is translated as CASRGTRETQYF.